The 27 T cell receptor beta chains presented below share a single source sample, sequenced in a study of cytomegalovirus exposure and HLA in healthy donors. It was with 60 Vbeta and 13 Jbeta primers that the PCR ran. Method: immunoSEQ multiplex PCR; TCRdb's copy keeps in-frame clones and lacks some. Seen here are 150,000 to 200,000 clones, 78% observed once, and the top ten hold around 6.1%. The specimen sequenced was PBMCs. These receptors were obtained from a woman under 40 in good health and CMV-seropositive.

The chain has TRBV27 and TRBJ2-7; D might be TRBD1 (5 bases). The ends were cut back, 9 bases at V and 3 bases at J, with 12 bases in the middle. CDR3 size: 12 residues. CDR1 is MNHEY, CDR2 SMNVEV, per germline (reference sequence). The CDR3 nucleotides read TGTGCCAGTCGACAGAGTAACTACGAGCAGTACTTC. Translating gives CASRQSNYEQYF.

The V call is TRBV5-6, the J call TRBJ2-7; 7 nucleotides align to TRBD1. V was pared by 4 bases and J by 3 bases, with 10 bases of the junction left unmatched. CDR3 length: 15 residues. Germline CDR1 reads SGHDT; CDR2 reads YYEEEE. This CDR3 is CASSLQGQRHYEQYF. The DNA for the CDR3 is TGTGCCAGCAGCCTACAGGGACAGCGCCACTACGAGCAGTACTTC. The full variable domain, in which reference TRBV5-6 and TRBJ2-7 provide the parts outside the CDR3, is DAGVTQSPTHLIKTRGQQVTLRCSPKSGHDTVSWYQQALGQGPQFIFQYYEEEERQRGNFPDRFSGHQFPNYSSELNVNALLLGDSALYLCASSLQGQRHYEQYFGPGTRLTVT.

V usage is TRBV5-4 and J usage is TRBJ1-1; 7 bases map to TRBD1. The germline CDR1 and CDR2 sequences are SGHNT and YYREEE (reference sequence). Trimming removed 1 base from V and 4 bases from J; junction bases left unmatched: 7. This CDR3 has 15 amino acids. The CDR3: CASSLLQTGTTEAFF. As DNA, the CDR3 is TGTGCCAGCAGCTTGCTGCAGACAGGGACCACTGAAGCTTTCTTT.

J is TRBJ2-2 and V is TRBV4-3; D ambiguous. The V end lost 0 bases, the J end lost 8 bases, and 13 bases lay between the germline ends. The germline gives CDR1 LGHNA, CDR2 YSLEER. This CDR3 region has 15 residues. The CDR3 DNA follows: TGCGCCAGCAGCCAAGATCGCGGCACCACGGGGGAGCTGTTTTTT. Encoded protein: CASSQDRGTTGELFF.

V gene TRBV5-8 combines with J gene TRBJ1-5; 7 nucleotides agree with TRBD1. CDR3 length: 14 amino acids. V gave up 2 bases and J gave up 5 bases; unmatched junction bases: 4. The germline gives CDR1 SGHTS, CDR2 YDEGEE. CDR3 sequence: CASSFQGGDQPQHF. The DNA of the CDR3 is TGTGCCAGCAGCTTCCAGGGGGGCGATCAGCCCCAGCATTTT.

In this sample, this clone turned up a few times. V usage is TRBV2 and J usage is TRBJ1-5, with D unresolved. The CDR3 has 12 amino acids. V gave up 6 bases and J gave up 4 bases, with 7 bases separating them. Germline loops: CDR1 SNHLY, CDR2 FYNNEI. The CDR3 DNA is TGTGCCAGCAGGGGAGAAAATCAGCCCCAGCATTTT. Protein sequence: CASRGENQPQHF.

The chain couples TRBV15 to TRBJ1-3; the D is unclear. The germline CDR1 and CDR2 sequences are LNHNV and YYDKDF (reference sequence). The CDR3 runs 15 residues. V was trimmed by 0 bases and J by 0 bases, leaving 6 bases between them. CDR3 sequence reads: CATSRDRGSGNTIYF. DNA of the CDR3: TGTGCCACCAGCAGAGATCGAGGCTCTGGAAACACCATATATTTT. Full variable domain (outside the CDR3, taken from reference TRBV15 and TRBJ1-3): DAMVIQNPRYQVTQFGKPVTLSCSQTLNHNVMYWYQQKSSQAPKLLFHYYDKDFNNEADTPDNFQSRRPNTSFCFLDIRSPGLGDTAMYLCATSRDRGSGNTIYFGEGSWLTVV.

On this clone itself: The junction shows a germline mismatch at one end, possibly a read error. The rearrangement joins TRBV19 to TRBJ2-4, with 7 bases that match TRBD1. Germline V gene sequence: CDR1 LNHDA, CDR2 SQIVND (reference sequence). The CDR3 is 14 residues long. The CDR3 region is CASSFPTGSKVQIF. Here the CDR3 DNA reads TGTGCCAGTAGCTTCCCGACAGGGAGTAAGGTCCAAATCTTC. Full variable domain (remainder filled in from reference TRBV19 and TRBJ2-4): DGGITQSPKYLFRKEGQNVTLSCEQNLNHDAMYWYRQDPGQGLRLIYYSQIVNDFQKGDIAEGYSVSREKKESFPLTVTSAQKNPTAFYLCASSFPTGSKVQIFGAGTRLSVL.

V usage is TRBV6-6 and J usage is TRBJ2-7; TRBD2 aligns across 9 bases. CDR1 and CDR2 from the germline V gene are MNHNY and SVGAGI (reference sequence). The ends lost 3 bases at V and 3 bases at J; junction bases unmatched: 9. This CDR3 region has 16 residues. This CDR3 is CASSYSGAGGNYEQYF. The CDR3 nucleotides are TGTGCCAGCAGTTATTCCGGGGCGGGAGGGAACTACGAGCAGTACTTC.

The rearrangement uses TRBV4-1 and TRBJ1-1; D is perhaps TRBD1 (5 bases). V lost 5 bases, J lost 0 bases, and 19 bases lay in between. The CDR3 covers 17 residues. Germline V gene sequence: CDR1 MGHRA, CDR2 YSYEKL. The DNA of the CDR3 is TGCGCCAGCAGCATGGGGGGAGGGCCGGGGATGAACACTGAAGCTTTCTTT. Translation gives CASSMGGGPGMNTEAFF.

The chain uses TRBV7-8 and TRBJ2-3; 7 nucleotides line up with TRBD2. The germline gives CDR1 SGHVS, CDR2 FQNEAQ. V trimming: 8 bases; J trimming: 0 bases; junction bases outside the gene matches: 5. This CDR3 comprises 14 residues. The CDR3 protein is CASARGVSTDTQYF. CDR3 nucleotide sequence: TGTGCCAGCGCTCGGGGGGTTAGCACAGATACGCAGTATTTT. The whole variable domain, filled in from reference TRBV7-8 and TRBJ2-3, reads GAGVSQSPRYKVAKRGQDVALRCDPISGHVSLFWYQQALGQGPEFLTYFQNEAQLDKSGLPSDRFFAERPEGSVSTLKIQRTQQEDSAVYLCASARGVSTDTQYFGPGTRLTVL.

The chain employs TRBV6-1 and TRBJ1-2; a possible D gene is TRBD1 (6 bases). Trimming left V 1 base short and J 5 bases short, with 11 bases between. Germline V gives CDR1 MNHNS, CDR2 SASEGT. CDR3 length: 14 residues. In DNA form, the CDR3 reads TGTGCCAGCAGTGAAGGGGGGGGCTGGTATGGCTACACCTTC. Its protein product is CASSEGGGWYGYTF.

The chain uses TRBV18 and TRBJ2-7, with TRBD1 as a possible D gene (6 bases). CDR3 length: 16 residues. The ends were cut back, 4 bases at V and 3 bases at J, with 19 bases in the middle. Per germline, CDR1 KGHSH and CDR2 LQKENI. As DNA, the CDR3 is TGTGCCAGCTCACAACACCGATCAGGGGAAGGCTACGAGCAGTACTTC. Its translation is CASSQHRSGEGYEQYF. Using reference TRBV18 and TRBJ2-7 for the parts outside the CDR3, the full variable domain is NAGVMQNPRHLVRRRGQEARLRCSPMKGHSHVYWYRQLPEEGLKFMVYLQKENIIDESGMPKERFSAEFPKEGPSILRIQQVVRGDSAAYFCASSQHRSGEGYEQYFGPGTRLTVT.

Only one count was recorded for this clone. The CDR3 protein is CASSLAEGGGNYGYTF. Here the CDR3 DNA reads TGCGCCAGCAGCTTGGCCGAGGGTGGGGGCAACTATGGCTACACCTTC. The V call is TRBV5-1, the J call TRBJ1-2; possible D gene TRBD1, 6 bases. V was shortened by 0 bases and J by 2 bases, with 14 bases between the two germline ends. The V gene's germline CDR1 is SGHRS and CDR2 YFSETQ. CDR3 size: 16 residues.

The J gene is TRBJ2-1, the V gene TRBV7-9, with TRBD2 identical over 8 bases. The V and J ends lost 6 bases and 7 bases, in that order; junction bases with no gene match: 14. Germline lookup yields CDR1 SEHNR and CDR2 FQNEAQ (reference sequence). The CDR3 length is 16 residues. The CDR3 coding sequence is TGTGCCAGCAGGGGGGGATTGGAAGCGGGAGAAAATGAGCAGTTCTTC. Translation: CASRGGLEAGENEQFF.

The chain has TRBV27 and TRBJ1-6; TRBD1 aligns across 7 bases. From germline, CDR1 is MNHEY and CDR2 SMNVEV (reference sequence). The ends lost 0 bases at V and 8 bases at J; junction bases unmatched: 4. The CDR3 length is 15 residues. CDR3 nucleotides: TGTGCCAGCAGTTTATCGACAGGGATAGATTCACCCCTCCACTTT. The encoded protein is CASSLSTGIDSPLHF.

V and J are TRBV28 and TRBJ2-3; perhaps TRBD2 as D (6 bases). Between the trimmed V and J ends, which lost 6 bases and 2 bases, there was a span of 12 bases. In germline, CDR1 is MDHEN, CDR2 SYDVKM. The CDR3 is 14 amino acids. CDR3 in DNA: TGTGCCAGCAGATACTCGGGAGACACAGATACGCAGTATTTT. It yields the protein CASRYSGDTDTQYF.

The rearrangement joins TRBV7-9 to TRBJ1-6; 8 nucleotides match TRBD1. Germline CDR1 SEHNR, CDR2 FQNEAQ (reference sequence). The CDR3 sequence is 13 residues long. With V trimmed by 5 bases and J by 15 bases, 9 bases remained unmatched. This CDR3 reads CASSPGQAVVLHF. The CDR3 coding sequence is TGTGCCAGCAGCCCGGGACAGGCGGTGGTCCTCCACTTT.

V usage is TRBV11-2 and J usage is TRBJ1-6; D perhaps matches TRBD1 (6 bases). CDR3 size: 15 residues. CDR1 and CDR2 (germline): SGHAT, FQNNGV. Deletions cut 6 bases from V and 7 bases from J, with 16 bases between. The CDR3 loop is CASRINNRVNSPLHF. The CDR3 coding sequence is TGTGCCAGCAGAATTAACAACAGGGTGAATTCACCCCTCCACTTT. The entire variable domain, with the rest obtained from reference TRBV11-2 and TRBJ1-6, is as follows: EAGVAQSPRYKIIEKRQSVAFWCNPISGHATLYWYQQILGQGPKLLIQFQNNGVVDDSQLPKDRFSAERLKGVDSTLKIQPAKLEDSAVYLCASRINNRVNSPLHFGNGTRLTVT.

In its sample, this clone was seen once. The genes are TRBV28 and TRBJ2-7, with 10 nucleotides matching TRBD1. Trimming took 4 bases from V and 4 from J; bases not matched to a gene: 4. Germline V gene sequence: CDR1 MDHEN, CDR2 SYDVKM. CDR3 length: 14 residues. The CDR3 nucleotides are TGTGCCAGCAGTTGGTCGGGACAGGGGTACGAGCAGTACTTC. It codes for CASSWSGQGYEQYF.

CDR3 region: CASSLGGTEYNEQFF. For the CDR3, the DNA is TGTGCCAGCAGCTTGGGAGGGACAGAGTACAATGAGCAGTTCTTC. V is TRBV5-4 and J is TRBJ2-1, with 7 bases lining up with TRBD1. V lost 0 bases and J lost 4; bases outside the gene matches: 4. This CDR3 is built from 15 residues. CDR1 is SGHNT and CDR2 is YYREEE in the germline V gene (reference sequence).

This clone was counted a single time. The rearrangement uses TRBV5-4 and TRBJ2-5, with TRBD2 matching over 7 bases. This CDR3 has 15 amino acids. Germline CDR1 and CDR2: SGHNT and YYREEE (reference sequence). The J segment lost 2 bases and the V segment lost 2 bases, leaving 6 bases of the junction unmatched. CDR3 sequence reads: CASSFPGTKQETQYF. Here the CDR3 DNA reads TGTGCCAGCAGCTTCCCCGGGACTAAACAAGAGACCCAGTACTTC.

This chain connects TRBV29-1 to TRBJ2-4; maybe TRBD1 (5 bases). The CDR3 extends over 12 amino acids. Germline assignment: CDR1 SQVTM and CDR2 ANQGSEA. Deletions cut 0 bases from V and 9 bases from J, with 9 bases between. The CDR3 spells CSVEDAGAIQYF. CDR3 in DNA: TGCAGCGTTGAAGACGCTGGGGCCATTCAGTACTTC.

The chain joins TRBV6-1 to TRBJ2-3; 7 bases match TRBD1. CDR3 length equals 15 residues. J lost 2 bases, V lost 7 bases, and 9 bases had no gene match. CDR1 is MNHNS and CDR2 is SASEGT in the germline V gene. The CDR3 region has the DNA TGTGCCAGCAACGGACGGGACAGCTTCACAGATACGCAGTATTTT. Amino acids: CASNGRDSFTDTQYF.

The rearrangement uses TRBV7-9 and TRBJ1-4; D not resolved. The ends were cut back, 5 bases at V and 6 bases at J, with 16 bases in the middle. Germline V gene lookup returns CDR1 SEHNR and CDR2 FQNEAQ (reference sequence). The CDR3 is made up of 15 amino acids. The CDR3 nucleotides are TGTGCCAGCAGCCCCGGTAAACGGGAGGATGAAAAACTGTTTTTT. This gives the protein CASSPGKREDEKLFF.

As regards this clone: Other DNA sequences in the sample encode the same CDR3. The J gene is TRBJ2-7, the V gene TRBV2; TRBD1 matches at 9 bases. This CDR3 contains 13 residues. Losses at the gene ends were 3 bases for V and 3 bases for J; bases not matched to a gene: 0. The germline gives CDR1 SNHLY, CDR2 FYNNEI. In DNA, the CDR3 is TGTGCCAGCAGTGAGGACAGGGGCTACGAGCAGTACTTC. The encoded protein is CASSEDRGYEQYF.

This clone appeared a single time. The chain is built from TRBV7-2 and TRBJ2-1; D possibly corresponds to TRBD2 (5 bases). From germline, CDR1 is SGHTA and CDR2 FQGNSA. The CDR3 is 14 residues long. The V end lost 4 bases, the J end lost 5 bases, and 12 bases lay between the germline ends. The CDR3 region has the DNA TGTGCCAGCAGCTCGAGACTACCAAACAATGAGCAGTTCTTC. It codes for CASSSRLPNNEQFF.